This paragraph reports one T cell receptor beta chain. The antigen is not known. At one end the junction does not follow the germline gene, possibly because of a read error. The length of the CDR3 is 15 residues. The germline gives CDR1 SSHAT, CDR2 FNYEAQ (reference sequence). This sample was included in a study of cytomegalovirus exposure and HLA in healthy donors. On the study more broadly: From donors who were HLA-typed, an early data release held around 80 million unique TCRs.

Study outcomes and limitations: A later analysis appeared to link common viral pathogens to several of the most significant clusters. Fewer N-insertions than the approximately 700-donor mean were reportedly shown by an Asian-associated ancestry cluster in a later analysis. Beyond CMV serostatus, there was no information to go on about immune exposure.

13 Jbeta primers and 60 Vbeta primers were used for the PCR. Clones were sequenced by immunoSEQ multiplex PCR, and TCRdb holds only the in-frame ones, with some missing. With approximately 110,000 clones in the sample, the ten largest clones hold about 2.2%. The rearrangement uses TRBV7-7 and TRBJ2-3; 11 bases are a match to TRBD1. This receptor was obtained from a man in his forties in good health and CMV-seronegative. Specimen: PBMCs. The CDR3 loop is CASSAGQGATDTQYF. The CDR3 DNA reads TGTGCTAGCAGCGCAGGACAGGGGGCCACAGATACGCAGTATTTT.